This T cell receptor beta chain emerged from a study of cytomegalovirus exposure and HLA in healthy donors. Study observations and caveats: A list of 150 to 200 TCR beta chains associated with cytomegalovirus was given. Cytomegalovirus status, reportedly, was diagnosed with high specificity and sensitivity by the classifier. The CMV antigen specificity of three CMV-associated chains was confirmed through in vitro analysis. Rare sequences made up most TCRs, while some public TCRs were found in many donors.

Only in-frame clones appear in the TCRdb table, and some are missing; sequencing was by immunoSEQ multiplex PCR. Of roughly 120,000 clones in the sample, over 85% are singletons; the top ten hold 3% to 4%. Germline CDR1 and CDR2: LNHDA and SQIVND (reference sequence). V was pared by 7 bases and J by 6 bases, with 18 bases of the junction left unmatched. The length of the CDR3 is 16 residues. Remarks on this clone: Its antigen is unidentified.

The chain employs TRBV19 and TRBJ2-7; 7 nucleotides line up with TRBD1. This receptor was obtained from a man aged 25 to 45 in good health and CMV-seronegative. The specimen was PBMCs. This CDR3 is CASNPGTMTGSGEQYF. For the CDR3, the DNA is TGTGCCAGTAACCCGGGGACCATGACAGGGTCAGGCGAGCAGTACTTC.